A single sample gave rise to the 18 T cell receptor beta chains below, sequenced in a study of blood T cell repertoires in COVID-19. Generated by immunoSEQ multiplex PCR, the TCRdb table keeps only in-frame clones and is missing some. Among some 300,000 clones listed, over 85% were seen once. Sequenced: peripheral blood. These receptors were taken from a woman in her twenties or thirties with COVID-19, enrolled during active disease.

The chain recombines TRBV7-9 with TRBJ2-3, with no clear D. The CDR3 length is 15 residues. Germline CDR1 reads SEHNR; CDR2 reads FQNEAQ (reference sequence). V lost 2 bases and J 2 bases, leaving 11 bases between the germline ends. CDR3 bases: TGTGCCAGCAGCTTATTTGGTCAGAACACAGATACGCAGTATTTT. Protein product: CASSLFGQNTDTQYF.

The chain is built from TRBV5-1 and TRBJ2-7; 7 bases line up with TRBD1. The CDR3 has 13 residues. With V trimmed by 5 bases and J by 13 bases, 15 bases remained unmatched. The V gene's germline CDR1 is SGHRS and CDR2 YFSETQ. This CDR3 is CASRRFGQVKDYV. CDR3 sequence (DNA): TGCGCCAGCAGACGTTTTGGACAGGTTAAAGATTACGTC.

This chain connects TRBV10-3 to TRBJ2-2; 8 bases line up with TRBD1. The CDR3 runs 15 residues. Germline values: CDR1 ENHRY, CDR2 SYGVKD. The junction had 1 base not matched to a gene; V was cut back by 4 bases and J by 0 bases. The CDR3 loop reads CAISGTGPNTGELFF. The CDR3 region has the DNA TGTGCCATCAGTGGGACAGGGCCGAACACCGGGGAGCTGTTTTTT.

The chain employs TRBV29-1 and TRBJ1-1; 7 bases map to TRBD1. V dropped 3 bases and J dropped 1; count of bases not matched to a gene: 5. The length of the CDR3 is 14 residues. Germline CDR1 SQVTM, CDR2 ANQGSEA. The CDR3 loop is CSVDGQVKNTEAFF. The CDR3 bases are TGCAGCGTTGACGGACAGGTAAAGAACACTGAAGCTTTCTTT.

The chain recombines TRBV6-2 or TRBV6-3 with TRBJ2-7; 9 positions match TRBD1. The ends lost 0 bases at V and 1 base at J; junction bases unmatched: 4. Germline-derived CDR1 and CDR2 are MNHEY and SVGEGT. CDR3 length: 16 amino acids. The DNA of the CDR3 is TGTGCCAGCAGTTACTCAAGGGACAGGGTGTCCTACGAGCAGTACTTC. Its protein is CASSYSRDRVSYEQYF.

In this sample, this clone turned up once. The chain couples TRBV2 to TRBJ1-2; D perhaps matches TRBD1 (5 bases). The germline gives CDR1 SNHLY, CDR2 FYNNEI. The CDR3 runs 16 residues. V was trimmed by 1 base and J by 4 bases, leaving 16 bases between them. This CDR3 reads CASSEEGQGSGYGYTF. The CDR3 DNA reads as TGTGCCAGCAGTGAAGAGGGGCAGGGCTCAGGCTATGGCTACACCTTC.

The J gene is TRBJ2-5, the V gene TRBV7-9, with 8 positions matching TRBD1. The CDR3 is 17 amino acids. Germline V CDR1 and CDR2: SEHNR, FQNEAQ (reference sequence). After removal of 4 bases from V and 4 bases from J, the junction contained 14 bases not matched to a gene. The CDR3 is CASSSVGRTGRRETQYF. CDR3 DNA sequence: TGTGCCAGCAGCTCCGTAGGCCGGACAGGGCGGCGAGAGACCCAGTACTTC.

This chain uses TRBV11-2 with TRBJ1-2; D might be TRBD1 (5 bases). CDR1 is SGHAT, CDR2 FQNNGV, per germline. V lost 5 bases to trimming and J lost 6 bases, with 16 bases between them. This CDR3 spans 14 amino acids. CDR3 sequence: CASSRKNRTNGYTF. CDR3 in DNA: TGTGCCAGCAGCCGAAAGAACAGGACGAATGGCTACACCTTC.

This clone came up a few times. This chain links TRBV12-5 with TRBJ2-7; maybe TRBD1 (8 bases). V lost 2 bases and J 4 bases, leaving 18 bases between the germline ends. Germline assignment: CDR1 LGHNT and CDR2 FRNRAP. The CDR3 has 16 amino acids. CDR3 DNA sequence: TGTGCTAGTGGTTTGTGGGGAGGGCAGGGGGCTTACGAGCAGTACGTC. The encoded protein is CASGLWGGQGAYEQYV.

V is TRBV2 and J is TRBJ2-2; D is unclear. CDR1 SNHLY and CDR2 FYNNEI come from the germline V gene. V was pared by 2 bases and J by 5 bases, with 6 bases between. CDR3 length equals 13 residues. CDR3 nucleotide sequence: TGTGCCAGCAGTGAATACGCGACCGGGGAGCTGTTTTTT. Protein product: CASSEYATGELFF.

The chain uses TRBV2 and TRBJ2-1, with D possibly matching TRBD1 (6 bases). Trimming pared 6 bases from V and 7 bases from J, leaving 25 bases between. CDR1 is SNHLY and CDR2 is FYNNEI in the germline V gene. There are 17 residues in the CDR3. This CDR3 reads CASRYGPRQVWANEQFF. CDR3 DNA sequence: TGTGCCAGCAGGTACGGCCCCCGACAGGTTTGGGCGAATGAGCAGTTCTTC.

The V and J genes are TRBV19 and TRBJ1-5; 8 nucleotides match TRBD1. The CDR3 sequence is 15 residues long. Germline CDR1 LNHDA, CDR2 SQIVND (reference sequence). V was clipped by 7 bases and J by 3 bases; unmatched bases: 8. The CDR3 coding sequence is TGTGCCAGTAAAGAAGACAGGGGACTCAATCAGCCCCAGCATTTT. Its protein is CASKEDRGLNQPQHF.

For the CDR3, the DNA is TGTGCCAGCAGCGACCAGGCTTTCCCCTACGAGCAGTACGTC. Amino acid sequence: CASSDQAFPYEQYV. The rearrangement links TRBV7-8 to TRBJ2-7; D is unclear. Per germline, CDR1 SGHVS and CDR2 FQNEAQ. The CDR3 is 14 residues long. Trimming took 5 bases from V and 2 from J, leaving 13 bases between them.

CDR3 in DNA: TGCGCCAGCAGCTTGGCCCGTGGCAGGGGCACCGGGGAGCTGTTTTTT. Its protein is CASSLARGRGTGELFF. The chain couples TRBV5-1 to TRBJ2-2, with D possibly being TRBD1 (6 bases). Germline assignment: CDR1 SGHRS and CDR2 YFSETQ. This CDR3 contains 16 residues. Trimming took off 0 bases at V and 4 bases at J, with 13 bases between the two ends.

This clone was seen more than once but under ten times. CDR3 residues: CASRGQGQPQHF. The CDR3 nucleotides are TGTGCCAGCAGGGGACAGGGTCAGCCCCAGCATTTT. The gene calls are TRBV5-8 and TRBJ1-5; TRBD1 agrees at 9 bases. The junction had 0 bases not matched to a gene; V was cut back by 5 bases and J by 6 bases. Per the germline V gene, CDR1 is SGHTS and CDR2 is YDEGEE. CDR3 size: 12 residues.

The chain uses TRBV18 and TRBJ2-3; 7 bases agree with TRBD2. The CDR3 is 13 residues long. Germline V gene data show CDR1 as KGHSH and CDR2 as LQKENI. J gave up 6 bases and V 3 bases, and 3 bases lay outside the gene matches. The CDR3 DNA sequence: TGTGCCAGCTCACCGGGAGCGGGGGATACGCAGTATTTT. Its translation: CASSPGAGDTQYF.

The chain has TRBV5-1 and TRBJ1-2; no clear D. The CDR3 extends over 13 amino acids. Germline V gene lookup returns CDR1 SGHRS and CDR2 YFSETQ. V was trimmed by 0 bases and J by 4 bases, leaving 7 bases between them. The CDR3 is CASSLDTSYGYTF. The CDR3 DNA follows: TGCGCCAGCAGCTTGGACACCTCCTATGGCTACACCTTC.

J is TRBJ2-7 and V is TRBV11-2; 8 nucleotides match TRBD2. Trimming removed 1 base from V and 3 bases from J; junction bases left unmatched: 8. The CDR3 covers 16 residues. In germline, CDR1 is SGHAT, CDR2 FQNNGV. As DNA, the CDR3 is TGTGCCAGCAGCTTAGCCTGGGGACTAGGTCGCTACGAGCAGTACGTC. Translating it yields CASSLAWGLGRYEQYV.